The 24 T cell receptor beta chains below were found in one sample sequenced in a study of blood T cells in healthy people across ages. It was with a sample-barcoded 5' primer and a J-beta primer mix that a second PCR of about 6 to 11 cycles was run. A single record per CDR3 protein comes from TCRdb applying MiXCR to the 5' RACE reads. This table has 800,000 to 950,000 distinct CDR3 sequences, under 50% appearing once. The specimen was blood. The receptors come from a man aged 30-40 years in good health.

The genes are TRBV7-2 and TRBJ1-5; TRBD1 is a possible D gene (5 bases). CDR3 size: 15 residues. Trimming pared 5 bases from V and 5 bases from J, leaving 16 bases between. Germline loops: CDR1 SGHTA, CDR2 FQGNSA. Here the CDR3 reads CASSPRAGFDQPQHF. The DNA for the CDR3 is TGTGCCAGCAGCCCCCGGGCAGGGTTTGATCAGCCCCAGCATTTT.

V gene TRBV28 combines with J gene TRBJ1-2; D may be TRBD1 (5 bases). Trimming cost V 3 bases and J 2 bases, with 10 bases left between them. The CDR3 covers 14 residues. Germline V gene sequence: CDR1 MDHEN, CDR2 SYDVKM. CDR3 sequence (DNA): TGTGCCAGCAGTTTTAAGGGGCAGAACTATGGCTACACCTTC. This encodes CASSFKGQNYGYTF.

Points on this clonotype: A read error may be the cause here, since a much bigger clone is one base away. This rearrangement joins TRBV6-5 to TRBJ2-1, with 8 bases matching TRBD1. The CDR3 is 14 residues long. The V gene's germline CDR1 is MNHEY and CDR2 SVGAGI. Here the CDR3 reads CASSLQDRVDEKFF. The CDR3, as DNA: TGTGCCAGCAGTTTACAGGACAGGGTCGATGAGAAGTTCTTC.

V usage is TRBV7-2 and J usage is TRBJ2-1; TRBD2 agrees at 7 bases. V was clipped by 2 bases and J by 0 bases; unmatched bases: 16. Germline V gives CDR1 SGHTA, CDR2 FQGNSA. The CDR3 spans 20 residues. CDR3 sequence reads: CASSLRSLGTGRGSYNEQFF. The CDR3 nucleotides read TGTGCCAGCAGCTTAAGGTCACTAGGTACGGGGAGGGGCTCCTACAATGAGCAGTTCTTC.

DNA of the CDR3: TGTGCCAGCAGCAAACCCGGGACAGGGTCTGGCAATGAGCAGTTCTTC. Encoded protein: CASSKPGTGSGNEQFF. The V and J genes are TRBV7-9 and TRBJ2-1; 9 positions match TRBD1. CDR1 SEHNR and CDR2 FQNEAQ come from the germline V gene (reference sequence). The CDR3 is made up of 16 amino acids. Trimming at V came to 5 bases and at J to 6 bases, leaving 11 bases not matched to a gene. The complete variable domain, with remaining parts taken from reference TRBV7-9 and TRBJ2-1, reads DTGVSQNPRHKITKRGQNVTFRCDPISEHNRLYWYRQTLGQGPEFLTYFQNEAQLEKSRLLSDRFSAERPKGSFSTLEIQRTEQGDSAMYLCASSKPGTGSGNEQFFGPGTRLTVL.

This clonotype was detected once. The genes are TRBV6-6 and TRBJ2-3, with 11 bases fitting TRBD2. The CDR3 is 14 residues long. V dropped 11 bases and J dropped 6; count of bases not matched to a gene: 10. The germline V gene encodes CDR1 MNHNY and CDR2 SVGAGI (reference sequence). CDR3 coding DNA: TGTGCCGGGCAGACTAGCGGGGTAGCTGATACGCAGTATTTT. Encoded protein: CAGQTSGVADTQYF.

Remarks on this clonotype: One junction end disagrees with the germline gene, perhaps due to a read error. V gene TRBV29-1 combines with J gene TRBJ1-5; D is ambiguous. This CDR3 region has 13 residues. Per the germline V gene, CDR1 is SQVTM and CDR2 is ANQGSEA. The CDR3 here is CSVGADSNRPQHF. In DNA, the CDR3 is TGCAGCGTTGGGGCAGATAGCAATCGGCCCCAGCATTTT.

There are a few counts of this clonotype. The chain recombines TRBV12-3 or TRBV12-4 with TRBJ2-1, with TRBD2 identical over 10 bases. This CDR3 region has 14 residues. Trimming at V came to 7 bases and at J to 8 bases, leaving 8 bases not matched to a gene. The CDR3 nucleotides read TGTGCCAGCATCCCGGGACTAGCGAGGGATGAGCAGTTCTTC. This translates into CASIPGLARDEQFF.

The chain employs TRBV20-1 and TRBJ1-5, with 8 bases fitting TRBD1. The CDR3 spans 16 residues. Germline CDR1 and CDR2: DFQATT and SNEGSKA (reference sequence). Germline trimming cut 3 bases from V and 2 bases from J; bases unmatched to any gene: 9. CDR3 protein: CSASPRTGYRNQPQHF. In nucleotides, the CDR3 is TGCAGTGCTAGTCCCCGGACAGGGTATCGCAATCAGCCCCAGCATTTT.

This clonotype was seen a few times. V is TRBV27 and J is TRBJ2-7, with 7 bases lining up with TRBD1. V shed 4 bases, J shed 6 bases, and the junction held 12 bases outside the gene matches. CDR3 length: 15 residues. Germline CDR1 and CDR2: MNHEY and SMNVEV (reference sequence). CDR3 protein: CASSSPQEGGVEQYF. The CDR3 nucleotides are TGTGCCAGCAGTTCCCCCCAGGAAGGGGGCGTCGAGCAGTACTTC.

J is TRBJ2-5 and V is TRBV7-3; D remains unclear. CDR1 is SGHTA, CDR2 FQGTGA, per germline. There are 15 residues in the CDR3. Deletions cut 5 bases from V and 1 base from J, with 14 bases between. This chain's CDR3 is CASSQGPHPQETQYF. CDR3 coding DNA: TGTGCCAGCAGCCAAGGACCACACCCCCAAGAGACCCAGTACTTC.

The V gene is TRBV11-1, the J gene TRBJ2-3; D is perhaps TRBD1 or TRBD2 (6 bases each). Germline CDR1 and CDR2: SGHAT and FQDESV (reference sequence). V was trimmed by 8 bases and J by 2 bases, leaving 14 bases between them. This CDR3 is built from 14 residues. The CDR3 DNA reads as TGTGCCAGCGGGGGGACAACTCACACAGATACGCAGTATTTT. Amino acid sequence: CASGGTTHTDTQYF.

J is TRBJ2-1 and V is TRBV18, with TRBD2 matching 13 bases. The length of the CDR3 is 16 residues. Losses at the gene ends were 5 bases for V and 8 bases for J; bases not matched to a gene: 9. Per germline, CDR1 KGHSH and CDR2 LQKENI. In nucleotides, the CDR3 is TGTGCCAGCTCATTTGGACTAGCGGGGGCCGGCGATGAGCAGTTCTTC. Its protein product is CASSFGLAGAGDEQFF.

The J gene is TRBJ2-1, the V gene TRBV6-5; no reliable D call. Germline CDR1 is MNHEY and CDR2 is SVGAGI. The CDR3 totals 16 residues. The V end lost 6 bases, the J end lost 5 bases, and 20 bases lay between the germline ends. Written as DNA, the CDR3 is TGTGCCAGCAGCCTAACCGACTTACACAGCAACAATGAGCAGTTCTTC. It yields the protein CASSLTDLHSNNEQFF.

This rearrangement joins TRBV28 to TRBJ1-1, with D hard to call. The CDR3 loop spans 12 amino acids. V was pared by 5 bases and J by 7 bases, with 11 bases between. The germline gives CDR1 MDHEN, CDR2 SYDVKM. The CDR3 here is CASSTNSYEAFF. CDR3 nucleotide sequence: TGTGCCAGCAGTACGAACAGTTATGAAGCTTTCTTT.

CDR3 loop: CASSLVTAGEKLFF. CDR3 sequence (DNA): TGCGCCAGCAGCTTGGTCACAGCGGGTGAAAAACTGTTTTTT. This rearrangement joins TRBV5-1 to TRBJ1-4, with D unresolved. The germline V and J ends were trimmed by 0 bases and 7 bases, with 10 bases remaining between them. The CDR3 extends over 14 amino acids. Germline assignment: CDR1 SGHRS and CDR2 YFSETQ.

The rearrangement uses TRBV7-2 and TRBJ2-5, with D possibly TRBD2 on 6 matching bases. The CDR3 has 13 amino acids. The V gene's germline CDR1 is SGHTA and CDR2 FQGNSA. The V gene lost 6 bases and the J gene lost 4 bases, with 12 bases spanning the gap. The DNA for the CDR3 is TGTACCAGCAGATTGCTGGGGGGAGAGACCCAGTACTTC. Protein: CTSRLLGGETQYF.

The rearrangement links TRBV2 to TRBJ1-1, with unresolved D. The V gene lost 3 bases and the J gene lost 0 bases, with 5 bases spanning the gap. This CDR3 comprises 13 residues. Germline CDR1 reads SNHLY; CDR2 reads FYNNEI. The CDR3, as DNA: TGTGCCAGCAGTGACAGCATGAACACTGAAGCTTTCTTT. Its protein product is CASSDSMNTEAFF.

This clonotype was seen only a few times. This sequence may be a read error, since a much larger clone differs from it by one base. The rearrangement links TRBV4-1 to TRBJ2-7; D remains ambiguous. The CDR3 has 14 residues. Germline assignment: CDR1 MGHRA and CDR2 YSYEKL. The V gene lost 6 bases and the J gene lost 6 bases, with 18 bases spanning the gap. This chain's CDR3 is CASRPSQESCEQYF. Here the CDR3 DNA reads TGCGCCAGCAGACCAAGCCAGGAATCGTGCGAGCAGTACTTC.

This clonotype was seen a handful of times. DNA for the CDR3: TGCGCCAGCAGCCAAGATCGGAGGATTGGGCAGCTAGAGCAGTACTTC. Its protein product is CASSQDRRIGQLEQYF. The rearrangement uses TRBV4-3 and TRBJ2-7, with D perhaps TRBD2 (5 bases). V was shortened by 0 bases and J by 7 bases, with 19 bases between the two germline ends. The CDR3 covers 16 residues. Germline V CDR1 and CDR2: LGHNA, YSLEER.

The chain uses TRBV5-1 and TRBJ2-1; 8 bases fit TRBD1. J was trimmed by 0 bases and V by 4 bases; bases with no gene match: 6. CDR1 and CDR2 from the germline V gene are SGHRS and YFSETQ. CDR3 length: 16 residues. CDR3 nucleotide sequence: TGCGCCAGCAGCCTTTCCGGGACAGGCTCCTACAATGAGCAGTTCTTC. It encodes CASSLSGTGSYNEQFF. Filled out from reference TRBV5-1 and TRBJ2-1, the complete variable domain reads KAGVTQTPRYLIKTRGQQVTLSCSPISGHRSVSWYQQTPGQGLQFLFEYFSETQRNKGNFPGRFSGRQFSNSRSEMNVSTLELGDSALYLCASSLSGTGSYNEQFFGPGTRLTVL.

This clonotype was counted a few times. The CDR3 spells CASSLGQGVNEKLFF. CDR3 in DNA: TGTGCCAGCAGCCTAGGACAGGGAGTGAATGAAAAACTGTTTTTT. The rearrangement uses TRBV7-9 and TRBJ1-4, with 8 bases that match TRBD1. CDR1 and CDR2 (germline): SEHNR, FQNEAQ (reference sequence). V shed 5 bases, J shed 5 bases, and the junction held 7 bases outside the gene matches. CDR3 length: 15 residues.

The chain employs TRBV7-8 and TRBJ2-1; the D call may be TRBD1 or TRBD2 (7 bases each). The germline V gene has CDR1 SGHVS and CDR2 FQNEAQ. Deletions cut 6 bases from V and 8 bases from J, with 23 bases between. The CDR3 is 16 amino acids. CDR3 loop: CASSPRLALDRDEQFF. CDR3 nucleotide sequence: TGTGCCAGCAGTCCCAGACTAGCCCTCGACAGGGATGAGCAGTTCTTC.

V and J are TRBV12-3 or TRBV12-4 and TRBJ2-2; D is unresolved. The CDR3 loop spans 13 amino acids. V lost 6 bases to trimming and J lost 5 bases, with 10 bases between them. CDR3 residues: CASRPTETGELFF. The DNA of the CDR3 is TGTGCCAGCAGGCCCACAGAGACCGGGGAGCTGTTTTTT.